What follows is one T cell receptor (beta chain) and its context. Its specificity is not known. V was clipped by 0 bases and J by 4 bases, with 6 bases between them. The CDR3 extends over 13 amino acids. Per germline, CDR1 MNHEY and CDR2 SMNVEV (reference sequence). The source of the sample is a study of cytomegalovirus exposure and HLA in healthy donors. Primers: 60 Vbeta forward and 13 Jbeta reverse. Measured with immunoSEQ multiplex PCR; TCRdb has only the in-frame clones, and not every one. The data show some 150,000 clones, around 80% seen once. Findings and limits, study-wide: Later analysis suggested most CMV-associated TCR beta chains were HLA-restricted.

The specimen sequenced was PBMCs. The sequence was obtained from a man between 18 and 35 years old in good health and CMV-seropositive. The J gene is TRBJ1-2, the V gene TRBV27, with D unclear. CDR3 nucleotide sequence: TGTGCCAGCAGTTTATCAGCCGGCTATGGCTACACCTTC. Protein: CASSLSAGYGYTF.